This T cell receptor (beta chain) derives from a study of cytomegalovirus exposure and HLA in healthy donors. Study-level results: Within an earlier analysis, most TCR beta V segments proved productive either about 90% or about 30% of the time. What TCR beta sequences reportedly achieved was accurate prediction of HLA-A and HLA-B alleles in most subjects. The majority of CMV-associated TCR beta chains were reported as apparently HLA-restricted in a later analysis.

PCR employed 60 Vbeta and 13 Jbeta primers. Assay used: immunoSEQ multiplex PCR; TCRdb lists only in-frame clones, some missing. The table shows over 100,000 clones, with around 68% occurring only once. Germline CDR1 and CDR2: GTSNPN and SVGIG (reference sequence). This CDR3 has 14 amino acids. The V end lost 1 base, the J end lost 8 bases, and 14 bases lay between the germline ends. As concerns this clone: Its specificity is not known.

The chain uses TRBV30 and TRBJ1-4, with unresolved D. Sequencing was done on a sample of PBMCs. The sequence was obtained from a human donor in good health. CDR3 coding DNA: TGTGCCTGGAGTGGGGATATAGCGGGAGAAAAACTGTTTTTT. It is translated as CAWSGDIAGEKLFF.